These 26 T cell receptor beta chains came from one sample sequenced in a study of post-analysis software for immune sequencing data (dated by TCRdb to the mid-2010s). General conclusions and limits of the study: Significantly higher frequencies in patients than in controls were found for five TRBV segments, including TRBV5-6, TRBV5-1 and TRBV20-1.

These receptors have no known antigen. The method behind the library was PCR. Instrument on record: Illumina HiSeq 2500. To reduce PCR and sequencing biases, unique molecular identifiers were incorporated into the TCR beta cDNA libraries. The public reads were reanalyzed by TCRdb: fastp trimming at Q25, MiXCR alignment, in-frame beta chains only. Entries that share a CDR3 protein sequence are merged under the most common genes and DNA. The sample contains hundreds of thousands of distinct CDR3 sequences, approximately 45% of them found a single time. The ten largest clones capture roughly 12% of the sample. Specimen: blood. Receptor source: a girl between 10 and 17 years old with multiple sclerosis.

The sample holds a few counts of this clonotype. CDR3 in DNA: TGTGCCAGCAGCCTAGGGCCGAGAGCGGGAGGGCCCTCAGATACGCAGTATTTT. It encodes CASSLGPRAGGPSDTQYF. The V and J genes are TRBV7-3 and TRBJ2-3; 10 nucleotides line up with TRBD2. J was trimmed by 4 bases and V by 5 bases; bases with no gene match: 15. The CDR3 spans 18 residues. Germline CDR1 SGHTA, CDR2 FQGTGA.

The chain recombines TRBV14 with TRBJ2-1; D may correspond to TRBD1 or TRBD2 (5 bases each). Per germline, CDR1 SGHDN and CDR2 FVKESK. The CDR3 has 16 residues. Trimming stripped 4 bases from V and 0 bases from J, with 13 bases between. The CDR3 DNA sequence: TGTGCCAGCAGCCCGCCGGGGCTTAGCTCCTACAATGAGCAGTTCTTC. Translated, it gives CASSPPGLSSYNEQFF. Full variable domain (missing parts from reference TRBV14 and TRBJ2-1): EAGVTQFPSHSVIEKGQTVTLRCDPISGHDNLYWYRRVMGKEIKFLLHFVKESKQDESGMPNNRFLAERTGGTYSTLKVQPAELEDSGVYFCASSPPGLSSYNEQFFGPGTRLTVL.

The chain joins TRBV19 to TRBJ2-7, with D possibly matching TRBD1 (5 bases). Trimming cost V 6 bases and J 4 bases, with 16 bases left between them. Germline V gene sequence: CDR1 LNHDA, CDR2 SQIVND (reference sequence). CDR3 length: 14 residues. CDR3 amino acids: CASRIGRAMYEQYF. The DNA for the CDR3 is TGTGCCAGTAGGATTGGCAGGGCGATGTACGAGCAGTACTTC. Full variable domain (missing parts from reference TRBV19 and TRBJ2-7): DGGITQSPKYLFRKEGQNVTLSCEQNLNHDAMYWYRQDPGQGLRLIYYSQIVNDFQKGDIAEGYSVSREKKESFPLTVTSAQKNPTAFYLCASRIGRAMYEQYFGPGTRLTVT.

This clonotype was seen only a few times. The chain is built from TRBV20-1 and TRBJ2-4, with D possibly matching TRBD1 (7 bases). The V end lost 6 bases, the J end lost 6 bases, and 18 bases lay between the germline ends. CDR3 length: 14 amino acids. From germline, CDR1 is DFQATT and CDR2 SNEGSKA (reference sequence). CDR3 sequence (DNA): TGCAGTGCGGAGGAGGGGGCCTGGGGAAACATTCAGTACTTC. It yields the protein CSAEEGAWGNIQYF.

This clonotype has just one count. The chain joins TRBV4-2 to TRBJ2-3; possibly TRBD1 for D (7 bases). Trimming took off 0 bases at V and 4 bases at J, with 20 bases between the two ends. The CDR3 extends over 18 amino acids. Per germline, CDR1 LGHNA and CDR2 YNFKEQ. The CDR3 DNA reads TGTGCCAGCAGCCAAGAATGGCGGGGCAGGGGGACGGCAGATACGCAGTATTTT. Protein product: CASSQEWRGRGTADTQYF.

The J gene is TRBJ2-5, the V gene TRBV12-3 or TRBV12-4; a weak D match, TRBD2 (6 bases). The CDR3 is made up of 15 amino acids. V was trimmed by 4 bases and J by 2 bases, leaving 14 bases between them. CDR3 protein: CASSSWGDSQETQYF. The CDR3 coding sequence is TGTGCCAGCAGTTCATGGGGGGACTCTCAAGAGACCCAGTACTTC.

This clonotype was seen a handful of times. The chain recombines TRBV27 with TRBJ1-2; no reliable D call. Trimming removed 0 bases from V and 2 bases from J, with 7 bases in between. This CDR3 is built from 14 residues. The germline CDR1 and CDR2 sequences are MNHEY and SMNVEV (reference sequence). CDR3 in amino acids: CASSLSLSNYGYTF. CDR3 DNA: TGTGCCAGCAGTTTATCATTGTCCAACTATGGCTACACCTTC.

The DNA for the CDR3 is TGCGCCAGCAGCTTGGAGGGGACTAGCGGGAGAAATGAGCAGTTCTTC. Protein product: CASSLEGTSGRNEQFF. The chain carries TRBV5-1 and TRBJ2-1; 14 positions match TRBD2. The V segment lost 0 bases and the J segment 7 bases; nucleotides outside the gene matches: 3. The CDR3 contains 16 residues. The germline V gene encodes CDR1 SGHRS and CDR2 YFSETQ.

This sequence joins TRBV7-2 and TRBJ2-3; D not resolved. This CDR3 comprises 15 residues. Germline values: CDR1 SGHTA, CDR2 FQGNSA. The V gene lost 2 bases and the J gene lost 0 bases, with 9 bases spanning the gap. The CDR3 here is CASSLNRPSTDTQYF. The CDR3 DNA follows: TGTGCCAGCAGCTTAAACAGACCGAGCACAGATACGCAGTATTTT.

The V gene is TRBV20-1, the J gene TRBJ2-5; possible D gene TRBD2, 5 bases. The CDR3 has 14 amino acids. Trimming cost V 0 bases and J 3 bases, with 11 bases left between them. Germline assignment: CDR1 DFQATT and CDR2 SNEGSKA (reference sequence). CDR3 nucleotide sequence: TGCAGTGCTAGAGAGGCGGGTTTGGAAGAGACCCAGTACTTC. It specifies CSAREAGLEETQYF.

V is TRBV11-1 and J is TRBJ2-1; weak D call: TRBD2 (5 bases). V was cut by 0 bases and J by 0 bases, with 9 bases left in between. The CDR3 extends over 16 amino acids. Germline assignment: CDR1 SGHAT and CDR2 FQDESV (reference sequence). For the CDR3, the DNA is TGTGCCAGCAGCTTAGCCCGGGGAAGCTCCTACAATGAGCAGTTCTTC. Residues: CASSLARGSSYNEQFF.

CDR3 residues: CSAVTGGNYGYTF. The CDR3 DNA reads TGCAGTGCTGTGACAGGGGGCAACTATGGCTACACCTTC. The gene calls are TRBV20-1 and TRBJ1-2; 10 bases align to TRBD1. J was trimmed by 2 bases and V by 5 bases; bases with no gene match: 2. CDR1 is DFQATT and CDR2 is SNEGSKA in the germline V gene (reference sequence). The CDR3 runs to 13 residues.

V and J are TRBV3-1 and TRBJ2-7; D is ambiguous. Germline CDR1 and CDR2: LGHDT and YNNKEL (reference sequence). This CDR3 has 13 amino acids. V lost 0 bases and J 6 bases, leaving 9 bases between the germline ends. The CDR3 region has the DNA TGTGCCAGCAGCCAAGATAGGATGGGCGAGCAGTACTTC. Its translation: CASSQDRMGEQYF.

The V call is TRBV27, the J call TRBJ2-7; 7 bases are shared with TRBD2. The CDR3 has 13 residues. The V and J ends lost 2 bases and 7 bases, in that order; junction bases with no gene match: 5. The germline V gene has CDR1 MNHEY and CDR2 SMNVEV (reference sequence). The CDR3 DNA reads as TGTGCCAGCAGTTTAGACCGGGAGGCTGAGCAGTACTTC. It is translated as CASSLDREAEQYF.

This clonotype was found a few times. This CDR3 is CASSEFRQGSPRGETQYF. In nucleotides, the CDR3 is TGTGCCAGCAGTGAATTTCGGCAGGGATCGCCTCGAGGGGAGACCCAGTACTTC. V gene TRBV25-1 combines with J gene TRBJ2-5; the D gene could be TRBD1 or TRBD2 (5 bases each). The germline V gene has CDR1 MGHDK and CDR2 SYGVNS. V gave up 1 base and J gave up 5 bases, with 23 bases separating them. This CDR3 has 18 amino acids.

The chain uses TRBV7-9 and TRBJ2-1; D unclear. CDR3 size: 13 residues. Trimming took off 1 base at V and 7 bases at J, with 8 bases between the two ends. The V gene's germline CDR1 is SEHNR and CDR2 FQNEAQ (reference sequence). For the CDR3, the DNA is TGTGCCAGCAGCTTAGGGGTTAGTAATGAGCAGTTCTTC. This translates into CASSLGVSNEQFF.

The CDR3 nucleotides are TGTGCCACCTGCCTAGGGGGCAGGGACCCCCTCCACTTT. Translation: CATCLGGRDPLHF. The chain combines TRBV12-3 or TRBV12-4 with TRBJ1-6, with 7 bases lining up with TRBD1. This CDR3 region has 13 residues. The trim removed 10 bases at V and 13 bases at J, leaving 13 bases unmatched.

The V gene is TRBV20-1, the J gene TRBJ2-7; TRBD2 matches at 7 bases. CDR1 and CDR2 (germline): DFQATT, SNEGSKA (reference sequence). V was pared by 6 bases and J by 0 bases, with 11 bases of the junction left unmatched. The CDR3 sequence is 15 residues long. Here the CDR3 reads CSAMSPGGSSYEQYF. The CDR3 nucleotides are TGCAGTGCCATGAGCCCGGGAGGTTCCTCCTACGAGCAGTACTTC.

This clonotype showed up just a few times. V gene TRBV7-2 combines with J gene TRBJ1-1, with TRBD1 as a possible D gene (6 bases). Germline-derived CDR1 and CDR2 are SGHTA and FQGNSA. The CDR3 is 14 residues long. Trimming pared 2 bases from V and 0 bases from J, leaving 7 bases between. CDR3 sequence (DNA): TGTGCCAGCAGCTTATCAGGGGTGAACACTGAAGCTTTCTTT. Its protein is CASSLSGVNTEAFF.

The V gene is TRBV28, the J gene TRBJ1-5; perhaps TRBD1 as D (5 bases). The length of the CDR3 is 15 residues. Trimming took 7 bases from V and 6 from J, leaving 19 bases between them. The V gene's germline CDR1 is MDHEN and CDR2 SYDVKM. The CDR3 coding sequence is TGTGCCAGCATCCCAAGGGGTCCTGTGGGTCAGCCCCAGCATTTT. Translated: CASIPRGPVGQPQHF.

The V and J genes are TRBV12-3 or TRBV12-4 and TRBJ2-5; either TRBD1 or TRBD2 may fit D (5 bases each). Trimming took 2 bases from V and 11 from J, leaving 15 bases between them. The CDR3 has 13 residues. This chain's CDR3 is CASSLISLGEQYF. CDR3 nucleotides: TGTGCCAGCAGTTTAATTAGTCTGGGGGAGCAGTACTTC.

The chain uses TRBV12-3 or TRBV12-4 and TRBJ1-1; TRBD1 is a possible D gene (6 bases). The CDR3 totals 13 residues. V lost 3 bases to trimming and J lost 7 bases, with 12 bases between them. The CDR3 bases are TGTGCCAGCAGTTTGACAGGTTGGGGTGAAGCTTTCTTT. The encoded protein is CASSLTGWGEAFF.

The chain links TRBV5-1 to TRBJ2-5; D perhaps matches TRBD1 (6 bases). The CDR3 extends over 12 amino acids. With 1 base removed from V and 13 bases from J, the gap between germline ends came to 14 bases. Per the germline V gene, CDR1 is SGHRS and CDR2 is YFSETQ. The CDR3: CASSLSRDKWYF. Here the CDR3 DNA reads TGCGCCAGCAGCTTGAGCCGGGACAAATGGTACTTC.

The V gene is TRBV6-1, the J gene TRBJ2-7; a weak D match, TRBD1 (6 bases). Germline CDR1 and CDR2: MNHNS and SASEGT. V shed 5 bases and J shed 0 bases, with 20 bases lying between them. The CDR3 is made up of 17 amino acids. The CDR3 is CASSPQRGQMSSYEQYF. CDR3 sequence (DNA): TGTGCCAGCAGTCCACAGAGGGGACAAATGAGCTCCTACGAGCAGTACTTC.

The chain recombines TRBV20-1 with TRBJ2-3, with 8 positions matching TRBD1. CDR3 size: 14 residues. Germline lookup yields CDR1 DFQATT and CDR2 SNEGSKA (reference sequence). J lost 2 bases, V lost 6 bases, and 7 bases had no gene match. CDR3 DNA: TGCAGTGCCCTTAGGACAGGGCACACAGATACGCAGTATTTT. Protein product: CSALRTGHTDTQYF.

This clonotype showed up just once. The junction departs from germline at one end; a sequencing error may be responsible. The genes are TRBV7-2 and TRBJ2-3; D gene unclear. The CDR3 is 13 amino acids. The germline CDR1 and CDR2 sequences are SGHTA and FQGNSA. CDR3 in DNA: TGTGCCAGCAGCCCCCCCGACACAGATGCGCAGTATTTT. Protein sequence: CASSPPDTDAQYF. The whole variable domain, remainder taken from reference TRBV7-2 and TRBJ2-3, is GAGVSQSPSNKVTEKGKDVELRCDPISGHTALYWYRQSLGQGLEFLIYFQGNSAPDKSGLPSDRFSAERTGGSVSTLTIQRTQQEDSAVYLCASSPPDTDAQYFGPGTRLTVL.